This T cell receptor (beta chain) was sequenced during a study of T cell responses to AZD1222 COVID-19 vaccine. About this clone: Its antigen is as yet unknown.

General study points: Most donors were white British and more were female, and clonal diversity was possibly underestimated.

Sequenced by immunoSEQ multiplex PCR; TCRdb stores in-frame clones only, minus some. The sample carries about 130,000 clones, more than 90% recorded once. Combined were second doses at about 4 or about 12 weeks. Trimming shortened V by 1 base and J by 0 bases, and 9 bases separated the two germline ends. Germline V gene lookup returns CDR1 LGHNA and CDR2 YSLEER. This CDR3 has 15 residues. The chain employs TRBV4-3 and TRBJ1-1; D unresolved. The origin of this receptor is an adult who received the AZD1222 COVID-19 vaccine. Source: peripheral blood, taken 28 days after the second AZD1222 dose. CDR3 protein: CASSQVLAVNTEAFF. Here the CDR3 DNA reads TGCGCCAGCAGCCAAGTGCTGGCGGTGAACACTGAAGCTTTCTTT.